The rows below give T cell receptor beta chains drawn from one sample of a study of T cells after posttransplantation cyclophosphamide. Clones were read by immunoSEQ multiplex PCR, and TCRdb kept only the in-frame ones, dropping some. The sample shows some 43,000 clones, no singletons; the ten largest hold about 2.2%. The sequenced material came from PBMCs. These receptor sequences come from a man aged 40-50 years in good health, CMV-negative, and a related stem cell transplant donor. The conserved cysteine and the conserved F or W are not part of the CDR3 here. A D gene is named only where the DNA matches it firmly.

cdr3_aa: AWAKSTEAF; v_call: TRBV30; j_call: TRBJ1-1; d_call: NA
cdr3_aa: ASSLGLAENYEQY; v_call: TRBV5-4; j_call: TRBJ2-7; d_call: TRBD2
cdr3_aa: ASSFDSYSYEQY; v_call: TRBV7-3; j_call: TRBJ2-7; d_call: NA
cdr3_aa: ASSPTGPDQPQH; v_call: TRBV5-6; j_call: TRBJ1-5; d_call: NA
cdr3_aa: ASSLGSSYEQY; v_call: TRBV5-8; j_call: NA; d_call: NA
cdr3_aa: ASSWLAGGGTGELF; v_call: TRBV27; j_call: TRBJ2-2; d_call: TRBD2
cdr3_aa: ASSIWSGSGEQF; v_call: TRBV19; j_call: TRBJ2-1; d_call: TRBD2
cdr3_aa: AISESGTGVSPLH; v_call: TRBV10-3; j_call: TRBJ1-6; d_call: TRBD1
cdr3_aa: ASSDSPTDTGELF; v_call: TRBV6-4; j_call: TRBJ2-2; d_call: NA
cdr3_aa: ASRATGDRSNQPQH; v_call: TRBV2; j_call: TRBJ1-5; d_call: NA
cdr3_aa: ASSLEAGFTYEQY; v_call: TRBV7-2; j_call: TRBJ2-7; d_call: TRBD2
cdr3_aa: ASSMGHTEAF; v_call: TRBV19; j_call: TRBJ1-1; d_call: NA
cdr3_aa: ASSYADEQY; v_call: TRBV6-6; j_call: TRBJ2-7; d_call: NA
cdr3_aa: ASSRTGGNEQY; v_call: TRBV2; j_call: TRBJ2-7; d_call: TRBD1
cdr3_aa: ASSLTQMRETQY; v_call: TRBV7-9; j_call: TRBJ2-5; d_call: NA
cdr3_aa: ASSTGTGEHEAF; v_call: TRBV11-1; j_call: TRBJ1-1; d_call: TRBD1
cdr3_aa: AWKAQVVGQPQH; v_call: TRBV30; j_call: TRBJ1-5; d_call: NA
cdr3_aa: ASSMTGFGNEQF; v_call: TRBV19; j_call: TRBJ2-1; d_call: TRBD1
cdr3_aa: ASSSRDPNRLVRLHEQF; v_call: TRBV11-2; j_call: TRBJ2-1; d_call: NA
cdr3_aa: ASSAGALGNNEQF; v_call: TRBV2; j_call: TRBJ2-1; d_call: NA
cdr3_aa: ASSPSGLYEQY; v_call: TRBV28; j_call: NA; d_call: NA
cdr3_aa: ASSSTAHLTYEQY; v_call: TRBV11-1; j_call: TRBJ2-7; d_call: NA
cdr3_aa: ASSFGTDTDTQY; v_call: TRBV5-5; j_call: TRBJ2-3; d_call: NA
cdr3_aa: SVEMAPRGTEAF; v_call: TRBV29-1; j_call: TRBJ1-1; d_call: NA
cdr3_aa: AIGPPRNNEQF; v_call: TRBV10-3; j_call: TRBJ2-1; d_call: NA
cdr3_aa: ASSLGVRVISDTQY; v_call: TRBV7-6; j_call: TRBJ2-3; d_call: NA
cdr3_aa: ASRGAGNTGELF; v_call: TRBV19; j_call: TRBJ2-2; d_call: NA
cdr3_aa: ASSAHRQGGLETQY; v_call: TRBV2; j_call: TRBJ2-5; d_call: NA
cdr3_aa: ASSLGQAVYNEQF; v_call: TRBV7-7; j_call: TRBJ2-1; d_call: NA
cdr3_aa: AWSDLGTAYGYT; v_call: TRBV30; j_call: TRBJ1-2; d_call: TRBD1
cdr3_aa: ASSDSAGGNNEQF; v_call: TRBV18; j_call: TRBJ2-1; d_call: TRBD2
cdr3_aa: ASSQDRGLTGTRGNTIY; v_call: TRBV4-2; j_call: TRBJ1-3; d_call: NA
cdr3_aa: ASSLSGWQGLYTEAF; v_call: TRBV27; j_call: TRBJ1-1; d_call: NA
cdr3_aa: ATSRDYSYYEQY; v_call: TRBV15; j_call: TRBJ2-7; d_call: NA
cdr3_aa: ASSQPGYIEKLF; v_call: TRBV11-2; j_call: TRBJ1-4; d_call: NA
cdr3_aa: ASSPGTSGGGTQY; v_call: TRBV5-8; j_call: TRBJ2-5; d_call: TRBD2
cdr3_aa: ASSMTGIVYGYT; v_call: TRBV19; j_call: TRBJ1-2; d_call: TRBD1
cdr3_aa: AINREGSGTEAF; v_call: TRBV10-3; j_call: TRBJ1-1; d_call: NA
cdr3_aa: ASSEDSGVGVYGYT; v_call: TRBV6-4; j_call: TRBJ1-2; d_call: NA
cdr3_aa: ASSLEEGRRVYGYT; v_call: TRBV28; j_call: TRBJ1-2; d_call: NA
cdr3_aa: ASRRQGKTYEQY; v_call: TRBV28; j_call: TRBJ2-7; d_call: TRBD1
cdr3_aa: ASSPRQGQETQY; v_call: TRBV19; j_call: TRBJ2-5; d_call: TRBD1